The present TCR beta chain was sequenced within a study of CD8+ T cells in alopecia areata (dated by TCRdb to the late 2010s). About the full investigation: To study T cell clonal expansion in alopecia areata, the researchers applied high-throughput TCRbeta sequencing to both the C3H/HeJ mouse model and human patients. RNA was obtained with the PAXgene miRNA kit for fixed scalp, the miRNeasy kit for PBMCs, and the RNeasy kit for mouse skin. Scalp clonality was compared among normal scalp (n=4), patchy alopecia areata scalp (n=8), and alopecia totalis/universalis scalp (n=8). Human TCRbeta sequencing covered scalp tissue and sorted CD4+ and CD8+ peripheral blood T cells from patchy and totalis/universalis alopecia areata patients and healthy controls. TCRbeta CDR3 regions were amplified by immunoSEQ multiplex PCR with 35 Vbeta forward and 13 Jbeta reverse primers.

Turning to this clone: Its antigen target is currently unknown. No much larger clone is present one base from it, and per-base qualities are unavailable.

The germline V gene encodes CDR1 SGHDN and CDR2 FVKESK. The CDR3 spans 16 residues, from the cysteine through the phenylalanine. The CDR3 DNA has 48 bases and is translated from base 1. Relative to germline, V is 1 base shorter and J is 0 bases shorter, with 10 bases between their ends. The research as a whole found: Unlike mouse skin, which is dominated by gammadelta T cells, normal human skin has resident alphabeta T cells that are also sequenced, and this complicates analysis of the scalp TCR repertoire. Shared TCR sequences between patients were less evident than in mice, which may be partly attributable to HLA diversity in the patient population. Compared with normal scalp, lesional scalp, particularly in alopecia totalis/universalis, had higher clonality and more expanded CD8+ clones, which suggests antigenic drive.

Peripheral blood and lesional scalp punch biopsies were obtained from patients with alopecia areata. After PBMCs were isolated by density centrifugation and stained for CD3, CD4 and CD8, a FACSAria was used to sort CD4+ and CD8+ T cells. Untreated alopecia areata patients were recruited as part of a multicenter biomarker study. Blood CD8+ T cells from a few biomarker-study patients were further sorted into NKG2D-low and NKG2D-high fractions. The library relied on the immunoSEQ multiplex PCR assay. RNA was extracted from all samples and reverse transcribed into cDNA, which served as template for TCR sequencing. SuperScript III was used for first-strand cDNA synthesis, primed with a 2:1 mix of oligo-dT and random hexamers. A synthetic immune receptor repertoire was used to assess amplification bias, and residual bias was removed computationally. Per the authors' processing: Raw reads were preprocessed for error removal, and CDR3 was defined according to IMGT conventions as running from the conserved cysteine to phenylalanine. Clonality was computed as 1 minus the Shannon entropy, with the entropy normalized by log2 of the number of productive unique TCRs. Scalp TCRbeta sequences were cross-referenced with sorted blood CD4 and CD8 repertoires so that the CD4 or CD8 identity of scalp clones could be inferred. In TCRdb, the immuneACCESS table is reduced to in-frame sequences with V and J assigned. These tables do not hold every clone; where another copy was compared, an unresolved V gene accounts for under half, and the others remain unexplained. Clonal size and the V and J genes are those of that table, whereas D and trimming came from the DNA. Across this sample there are around 120,000 clones, with around 48% seen only once. The ten largest account for more than 9% of the sample.

Material for sequencing was NKG2D-low CD8+ T cells sorted from blood. The cell subset or site label corresponds to: sorted CD8+ NKG2D-low blood T cells. The clonotype was recovered from a human donor with alopecia areata. The chain employs TRBV14 and TRBJ1-5; the D gene is perhaps TRBD1, from 5 matching bases. The CDR3 has the sequence CASSQVGADSNQPQHF. The DNA reads TGTGCCAGCAGCCAAGTTGGGGCGGATAGCAATCAGCCCCAGCATTTT.